This T cell receptor (beta chain) was documented in a study of vaccination and CD4 T cells after COVID-19 (dated by TCRdb to the early 2020s). Background for the entire study: Convalescent patients had a positive SARS-CoV-2 result on nasal swab PCR, and of these patients, some ten had mild disease and one had severe disease. The convalescent cohort comprised six males and four females, including two Hispanic individuals, seven Caucasians, two Asians and one multiracial person. Two doses of either the Pfizer-BioNTech BNT162b2 vaccine (n=8) or the Moderna mRNA-1273 vaccine (n=2) were administered to participants. Post-COVID blood samples from convalescent patients were collected a median of approximately 93 days after diagnosis, with a range of roughly 30 to 170 days. Post-vaccine blood samples were collected a median of approximately 68 days after the second vaccine dose, ranging from about 12 to 250 days. The cultures were stimulated with overlapping spike peptide pools from SARS-CoV-2 and from the common cold coronaviruses HCoV-NL63, HCoV-OC43 and HCoV-229E. As controls, cultures received a CEFX viral epitope pool (the positive control), an HIV-1 Nef peptide pool (the negative control), or no peptide at all. In ten to eleven COVID-19 convalescent patients and a handful of infection-naive healthy vaccine recipients, the spike-specific CD4+ TCR repertoire before mRNA vaccination was compared with the repertoire after mRNA vaccination.

The germline V gene gives CDR1 as SGHTA and CDR2 as FQGNSA. Trimming takes 4 bases from V and 3 bases from J, and the germline ends sit 6 bases apart. There are 12 amino acids in the CDR3, from cysteine to phenylalanine inclusive. CDR3 DNA only is kept here, 36 bases in frame from base 1. Library construction relied on PCR. TCR sequencing of DNA from cultured CD4+ T cells used the Oncomine TCR Beta short-read assay at the Johns Hopkins FTIC core. Genomic DNA was extracted from the cultured CD4+ T cells with the QIAamp micro DNA kit. Oncomine TCR Beta libraries from cultured CD4+ T cells were pooled using unique dual indexes and sequenced on an Illumina iSeq 100. The authors' analysis ran thus. Non-productive sequences were removed, and CDR3s not starting with C, not ending with F or W, or shorter than 7 amino acids were discarded. Antigen-specific clonotypes were identified with the MANAFEST web application by comparing peptide-stimulated wells with reference and other culture wells. An FDR below 0.05, an odds ratio above 5, and a productive frequency above 0.1% in at least two of three replicate wells were required for clones to be considered positive. A clonotype was classed as cross-reactive if the clonotype showed significant expansion both in SARS-CoV-2 spike wells and in at least one common cold coronavirus spike condition. CDR3 homology was assessed with Levenshtein distances (stringdist) and unrooted phylogenetic trees (ape) in R version 3.6.1. The public reads were quality trimmed at Q25 with fastp and then assembled into clones with MiXCR by TCRdb, keeping productive beta chains. Rows merge per CDR3 protein into single entries with the most common DNA and genes. These V and J calls originate from TCRdb's pipeline instead of the authors' own analysis. Here the sample has approximately 17,000 distinct CDR3 sequences; more than 50% occur a single time. The ten largest clones represent approximately 7% of the sample.

This clonotype has just a few counts. The target of this receptor is not known. No qualities accompany the bases; no much larger clone lies one base away. This sample's treatment or condition label indicates: approximately nine-day PBMC culture with coronavirus spike peptide pools or control peptides (ViraFEST assay). The study used the ViraFEST assay, which expanded antigen-specific T cells with peptide pools and then identified expanded clonotypes by TCR sequencing. Positive SARS-CoV-2 PCR tests in the convalescent patients dated from March to December 2020, before Alpha, Beta and Delta variants emerged in the United States. Over 1.5 million PBMCs per well were cultured in IMDM with about 5% human AB serum and 7.5 to 10 IU/ml IL-2, plus 10 ug/ml peptide pools. On days 3 and 7, half of the culture medium was replaced with fresh IL-2-containing medium. After more than 8 days of culture, CD4+ T cells were isolated by negative selection using the EasySep CD4+ T cell isolation kit. Ficoll-Paque Plus gradient centrifugation was used to isolate PBMCs from whole blood, and the isolated PBMCs were then either used fresh or cryopreserved at -140C. In general, triplicate wells were set up for every culture condition.

General study outcomes and caveats: In convalescent patients, a median approximately 89% of post-vaccine SARS-CoV-2-reactive clones were detected only after vaccination, suggesting vaccine-specific priming. Of the vaccine-specific clones found in convalescent patients, nearly all (304 of 307) were mono-reactive for SARS-CoV-2 spike instead of being cross-reactive with common cold coronaviruses. The study included relatively few convalescent patients and did not analyze early timepoints after natural infection. The median count of SARS-CoV-2-reactive clonotypes went up from some 23 after infection to 38 after vaccination, although the change was not significant.

In this chain, TRBV7-2 is recombined with TRBJ1-1; no confident D gene assignment can be made. The receptor's source is a human donor who had recovered from COVID-19. The sequenced sample was CD4+ T cells from blood, cultured in vitro, obtained before SARS-CoV-2 vaccination. The sequenced DNA is TGTGCCAGCAGCTCCAGTTACACTGAAGCTTTCTTT. Its protein is CASSSSYTEAFF.